Detailed here is one T cell receptor beta chain. This CDR3 has 15 amino acids. The J segment lost 6 bases and the V segment lost 7 bases, leaving 9 bases of the junction unmatched. CDR1 and CDR2 from the germline V gene are MDHEN and SYDVKM. Produced via immunoSEQ multiplex PCR; TCRdb's table is partial and in-frame only. The data show about 310,000 clones, roughly 87% seen once. This entry comes from a study of blood T cell repertoires in COVID-19. The sample was peripheral blood. The J gene is TRBJ2-1, the V gene TRBV28; 10 positions agree with TRBD2. The TCR comes from a man aged 18 to 30 with active or convalescent COVID-19. CDR3 protein: CASNPSGSPGNEQFF. The CDR3 DNA is TGTGCCAGCAACCCTAGCGGGAGCCCCGGCAATGAGCAGTTCTTC.